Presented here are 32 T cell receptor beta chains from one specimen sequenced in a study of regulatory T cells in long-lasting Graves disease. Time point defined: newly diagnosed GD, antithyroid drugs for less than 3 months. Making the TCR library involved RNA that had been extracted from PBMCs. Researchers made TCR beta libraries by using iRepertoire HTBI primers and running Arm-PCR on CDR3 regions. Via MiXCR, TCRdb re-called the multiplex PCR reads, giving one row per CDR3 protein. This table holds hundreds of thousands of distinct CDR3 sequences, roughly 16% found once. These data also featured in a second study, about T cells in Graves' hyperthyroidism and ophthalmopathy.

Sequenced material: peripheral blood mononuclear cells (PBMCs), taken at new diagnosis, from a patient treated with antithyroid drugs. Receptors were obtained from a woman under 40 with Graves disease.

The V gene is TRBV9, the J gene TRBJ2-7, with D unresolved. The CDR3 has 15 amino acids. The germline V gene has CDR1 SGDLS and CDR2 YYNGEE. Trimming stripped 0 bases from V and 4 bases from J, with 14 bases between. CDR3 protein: CASSVGSLLEYEQYF. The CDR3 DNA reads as TGTGCCAGCAGCGTAGGATCTCTGTTGGAATACGAGCAGTACTTC.

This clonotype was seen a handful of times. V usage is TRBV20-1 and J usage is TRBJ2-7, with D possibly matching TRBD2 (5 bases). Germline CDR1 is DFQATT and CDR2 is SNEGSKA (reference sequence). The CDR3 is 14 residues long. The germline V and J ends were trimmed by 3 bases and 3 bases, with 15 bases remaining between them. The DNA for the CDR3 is TGCAGTGCTAGGGTACTAGATTCCTACTACGAGCAGTACTTC. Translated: CSARVLDSYYEQYF.

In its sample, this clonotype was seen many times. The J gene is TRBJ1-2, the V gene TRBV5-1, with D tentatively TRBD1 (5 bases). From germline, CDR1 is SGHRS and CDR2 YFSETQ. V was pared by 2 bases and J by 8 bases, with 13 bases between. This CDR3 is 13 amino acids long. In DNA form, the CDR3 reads TGCGCCAGCAGCTTAGGGGATACGCCCGGCTACACCTTC. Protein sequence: CASSLGDTPGYTF.

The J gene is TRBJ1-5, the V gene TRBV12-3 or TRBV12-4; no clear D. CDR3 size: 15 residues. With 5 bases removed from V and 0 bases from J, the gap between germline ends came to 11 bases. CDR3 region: CASSPQRYSNQPQHF. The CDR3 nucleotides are TGTGCCAGCAGTCCACAGCGTTATAGCAATCAGCCCCAGCATTTT.

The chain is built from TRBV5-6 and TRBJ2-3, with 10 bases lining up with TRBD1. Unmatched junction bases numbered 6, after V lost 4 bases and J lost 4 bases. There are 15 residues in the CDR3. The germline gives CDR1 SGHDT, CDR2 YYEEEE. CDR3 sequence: CASSIPGQGPDTQYF. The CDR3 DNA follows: TGTGCCAGCAGCATCCCGGGACAGGGGCCAGATACGCAGTATTTT. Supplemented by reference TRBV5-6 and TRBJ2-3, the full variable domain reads DAGVTQSPTHLIKTRGQQVTLRCSPKSGHDTVSWYQQALGQGPQFIFQYYEEEERQRGNFPDRFSGHQFPNYSSELNVNALLLGDSALYLCASSIPGQGPDTQYFGPGTRLTVL.

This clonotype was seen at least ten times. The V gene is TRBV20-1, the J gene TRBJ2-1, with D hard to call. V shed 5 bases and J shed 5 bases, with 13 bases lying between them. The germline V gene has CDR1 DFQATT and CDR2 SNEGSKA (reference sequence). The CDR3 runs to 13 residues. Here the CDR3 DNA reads TGCAGTGCTTGGACCCGCCTTCACAATGAGCAGTTCTTC. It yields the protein CSAWTRLHNEQFF.

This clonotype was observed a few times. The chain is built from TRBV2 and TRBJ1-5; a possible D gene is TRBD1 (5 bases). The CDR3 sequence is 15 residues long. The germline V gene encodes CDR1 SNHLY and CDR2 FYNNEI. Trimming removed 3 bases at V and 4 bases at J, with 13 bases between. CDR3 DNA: TGTGCCAGCAGTGATGGGGCAGCCCATAATCAGCCCCAGCATTTT. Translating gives CASSDGAAHNQPQHF.

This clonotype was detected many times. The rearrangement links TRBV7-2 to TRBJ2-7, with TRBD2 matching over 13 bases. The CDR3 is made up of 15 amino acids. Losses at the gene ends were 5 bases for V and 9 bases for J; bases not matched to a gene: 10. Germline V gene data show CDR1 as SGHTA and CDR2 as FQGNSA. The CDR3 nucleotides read TGTGCCAGCAGCCCAACTAGCGGGAGGGCCACCGGGCAGTACTTC. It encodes CASSPTSGRATGQYF.

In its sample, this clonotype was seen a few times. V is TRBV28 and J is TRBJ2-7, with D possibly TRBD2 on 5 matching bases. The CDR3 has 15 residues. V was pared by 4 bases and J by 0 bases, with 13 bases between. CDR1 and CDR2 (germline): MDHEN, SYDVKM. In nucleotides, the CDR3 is TGTGCCAGCAGTTATTGGGAGAAACCCTCCTACGAGCAGTACTTC. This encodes CASSYWEKPSYEQYF.

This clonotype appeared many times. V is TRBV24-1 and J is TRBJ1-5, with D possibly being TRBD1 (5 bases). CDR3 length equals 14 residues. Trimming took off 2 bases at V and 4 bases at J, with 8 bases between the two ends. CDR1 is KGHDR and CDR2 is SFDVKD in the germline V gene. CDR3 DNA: TGTGCCACCAGTGATTCCGGGGGAAATCAGCCCCAGCATTTT. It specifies CATSDSGGNQPQHF.

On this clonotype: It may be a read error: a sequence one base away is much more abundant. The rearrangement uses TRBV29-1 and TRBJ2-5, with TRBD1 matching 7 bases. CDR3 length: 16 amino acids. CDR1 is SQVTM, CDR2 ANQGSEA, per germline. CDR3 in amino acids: CSIEGGQVPYQETQYF. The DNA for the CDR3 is TGCAGCATTGAAGGTGGACAGGTCCCCTACCAAGAGACCCAGTACTTC.

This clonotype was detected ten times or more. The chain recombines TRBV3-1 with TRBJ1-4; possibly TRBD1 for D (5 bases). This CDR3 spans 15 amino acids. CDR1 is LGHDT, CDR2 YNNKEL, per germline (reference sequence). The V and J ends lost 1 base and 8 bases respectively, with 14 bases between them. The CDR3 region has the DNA TGTGCCAGCAGCCAAGGGGACCGAAAAGGGGAAAAACTGTTTTTT. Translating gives CASSQGDRKGEKLFF.

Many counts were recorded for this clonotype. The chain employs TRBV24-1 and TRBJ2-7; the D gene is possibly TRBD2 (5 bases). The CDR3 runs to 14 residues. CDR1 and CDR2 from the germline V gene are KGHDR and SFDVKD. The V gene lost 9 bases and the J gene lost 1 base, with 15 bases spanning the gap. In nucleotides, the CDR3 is TGTGCCACCTCTACCGCTGGACTTTCCTACGAGCAGTACTTC. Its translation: CATSTAGLSYEQYF.

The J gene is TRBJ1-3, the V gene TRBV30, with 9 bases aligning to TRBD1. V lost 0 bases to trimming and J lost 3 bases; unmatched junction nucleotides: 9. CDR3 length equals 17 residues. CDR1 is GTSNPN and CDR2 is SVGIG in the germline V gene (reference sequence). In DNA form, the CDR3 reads TGTGCCTGGAGTGTCTCATATTCGGGACAGGGTGGAAACACCATATATTTT. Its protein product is CAWSVSYSGQGGNTIYF.

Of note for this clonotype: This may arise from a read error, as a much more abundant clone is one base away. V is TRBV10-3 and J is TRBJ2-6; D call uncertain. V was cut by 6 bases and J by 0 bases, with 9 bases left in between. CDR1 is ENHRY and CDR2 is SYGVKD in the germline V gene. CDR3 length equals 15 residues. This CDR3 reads CAISPQDSGANVLTF. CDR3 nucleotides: TGTGCCATCAGCCCACAAGACTCTGGGGCCAACGTCCTGACTTTC.

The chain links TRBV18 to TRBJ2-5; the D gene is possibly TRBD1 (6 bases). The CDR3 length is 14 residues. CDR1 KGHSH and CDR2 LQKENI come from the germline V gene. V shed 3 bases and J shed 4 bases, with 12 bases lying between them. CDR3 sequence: CASSPSQGPETQYF. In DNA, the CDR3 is TGTGCCAGCTCACCTTCACAGGGTCCAGAGACCCAGTACTTC.

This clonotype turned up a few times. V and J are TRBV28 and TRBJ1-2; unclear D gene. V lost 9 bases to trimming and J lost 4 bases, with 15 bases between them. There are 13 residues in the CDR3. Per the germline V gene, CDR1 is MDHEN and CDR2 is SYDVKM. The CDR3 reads CASEKSSAYGYTF. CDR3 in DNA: TGTGCCAGTGAGAAGTCTTCGGCCTATGGCTACACCTTC.

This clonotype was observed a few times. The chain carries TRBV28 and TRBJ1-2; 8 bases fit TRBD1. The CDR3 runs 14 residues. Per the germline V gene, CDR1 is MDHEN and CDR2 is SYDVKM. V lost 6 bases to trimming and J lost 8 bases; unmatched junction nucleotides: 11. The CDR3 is CASSSGQGRPGYTF. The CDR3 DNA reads TGTGCCAGCAGCTCCGGACAGGGACGTCCCGGCTACACCTTC.

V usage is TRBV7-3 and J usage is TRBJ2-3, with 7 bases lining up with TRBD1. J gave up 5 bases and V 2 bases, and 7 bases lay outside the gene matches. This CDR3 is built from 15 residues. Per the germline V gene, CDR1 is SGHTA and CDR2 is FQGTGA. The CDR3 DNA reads TGTGCCAGCAGCTTAGACGGACAGGCTGGAGATACGCAGTATTTT. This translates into CASSLDGQAGDTQYF.

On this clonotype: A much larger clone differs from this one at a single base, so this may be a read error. The CDR3 DNA reads TGTGCCACCCGCCCGAGGGGGGCGTGGGGCTACGCCTTC. Its protein product is CATRPRGAWGYAF. The gene calls are TRBV15 and TRBJ1-2, with a possible D match to TRBD1 (6 bases). This CDR3 is built from 13 residues. Germline V CDR1 and CDR2: LNHNV, YYDKDF (reference sequence).

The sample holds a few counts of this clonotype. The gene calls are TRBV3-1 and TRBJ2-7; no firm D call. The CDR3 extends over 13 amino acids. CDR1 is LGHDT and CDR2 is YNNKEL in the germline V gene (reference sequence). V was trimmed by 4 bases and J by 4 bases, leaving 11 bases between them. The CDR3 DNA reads TGTGCCAGCAGCCGAAGTCAGTTATACGAGCAGTACTTC. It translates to CASSRSQLYEQYF.

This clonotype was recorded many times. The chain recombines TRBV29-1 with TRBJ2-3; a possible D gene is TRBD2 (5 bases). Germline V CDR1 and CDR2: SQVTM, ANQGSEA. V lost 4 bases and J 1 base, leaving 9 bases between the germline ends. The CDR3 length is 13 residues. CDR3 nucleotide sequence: TGCAGCGTTGCCGGACTCGGCACAGATACGCAGTATTTT. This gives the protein CSVAGLGTDTQYF.

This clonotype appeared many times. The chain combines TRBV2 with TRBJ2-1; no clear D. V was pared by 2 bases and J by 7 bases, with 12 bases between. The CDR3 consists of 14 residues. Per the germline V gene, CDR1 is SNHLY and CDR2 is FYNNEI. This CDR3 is CASSETRVLNEQFF. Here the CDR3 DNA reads TGTGCCAGCAGTGAAACCCGTGTACTAAATGAGCAGTTCTTC. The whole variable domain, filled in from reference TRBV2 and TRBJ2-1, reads EPEVTQTPSHQVTQMGQEVILRCVPISNHLYFYWYRQILGQKVEFLVSFYNNEISEKSEIFDDQFSVERPDGSNFTLKIRSTKLEDSAMYFCASSETRVLNEQFFGPGTRLTVL.

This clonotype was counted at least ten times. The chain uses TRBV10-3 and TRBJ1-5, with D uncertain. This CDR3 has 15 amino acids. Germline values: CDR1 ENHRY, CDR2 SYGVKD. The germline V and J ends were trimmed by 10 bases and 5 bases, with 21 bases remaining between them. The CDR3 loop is CATRPTPTPDQPQHF. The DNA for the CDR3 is TGTGCCACCCGACCGACACCGACCCCGGATCAGCCCCAGCATTTT.

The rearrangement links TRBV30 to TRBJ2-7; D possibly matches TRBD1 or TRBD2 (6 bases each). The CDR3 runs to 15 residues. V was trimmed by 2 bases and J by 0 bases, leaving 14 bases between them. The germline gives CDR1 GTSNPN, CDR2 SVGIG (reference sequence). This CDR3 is CAWSKGGPSSYEQYF. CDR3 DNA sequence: TGTGCCTGGAGTAAGGGGGGCCCCTCCTCCTACGAGCAGTACTTC.

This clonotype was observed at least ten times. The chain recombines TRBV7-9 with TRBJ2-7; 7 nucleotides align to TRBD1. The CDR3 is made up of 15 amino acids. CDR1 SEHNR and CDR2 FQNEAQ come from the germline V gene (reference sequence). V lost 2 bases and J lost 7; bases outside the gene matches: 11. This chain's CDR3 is CASSLPDRVVDEQYF. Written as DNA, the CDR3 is TGTGCCAGCAGCTTACCAGACAGGGTGGTGGATGAGCAGTACTTC.

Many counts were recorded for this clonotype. The CDR3 bases are TGTGCCAGCAGGAGCTTGGGAATGGATACGCAGTATTTT. Translation gives CASRSLGMDTQYF. The chain employs TRBV28 and TRBJ2-3; no reliable D call. Trimming removed 6 bases at V and 6 bases at J, with 13 bases between. The CDR3 sequence is 13 residues long. Germline CDR1 is MDHEN and CDR2 is SYDVKM. The full variable domain, rest sourced from reference TRBV28 and TRBJ2-3, is DVKVTQSSRYLVKRTGEKVFLECVQDMDHENMFWYRQDPGLGLRLIYFSYDVKMKEKGDIPEGYSVSREKKERFSLILESASTNQTSMYLCASRSLGMDTQYFGPGTRLTVL.

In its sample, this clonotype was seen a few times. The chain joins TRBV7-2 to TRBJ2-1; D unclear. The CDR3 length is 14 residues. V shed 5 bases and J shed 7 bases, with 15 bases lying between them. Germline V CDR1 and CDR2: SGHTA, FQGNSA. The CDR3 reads CASSPHWALNEQFF. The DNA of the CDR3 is TGTGCCAGCAGCCCCCACTGGGCCCTTAATGAGCAGTTCTTC.

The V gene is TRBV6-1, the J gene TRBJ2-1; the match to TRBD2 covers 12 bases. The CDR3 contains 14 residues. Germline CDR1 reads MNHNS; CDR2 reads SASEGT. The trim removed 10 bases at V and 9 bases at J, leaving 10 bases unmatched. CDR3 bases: TGTGCCACCGAACTGACTAGCGGGAGAGGTGAGCAGTTCTTC. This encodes CATELTSGRGEQFF.

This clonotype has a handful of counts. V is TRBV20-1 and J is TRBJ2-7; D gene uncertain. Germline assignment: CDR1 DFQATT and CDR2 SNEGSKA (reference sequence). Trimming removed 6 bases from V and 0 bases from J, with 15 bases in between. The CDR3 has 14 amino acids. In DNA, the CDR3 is TGCAGTGCCCAAAGCCAATGGGACTCCTACGAGCAGTACTTC. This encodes CSAQSQWDSYEQYF.

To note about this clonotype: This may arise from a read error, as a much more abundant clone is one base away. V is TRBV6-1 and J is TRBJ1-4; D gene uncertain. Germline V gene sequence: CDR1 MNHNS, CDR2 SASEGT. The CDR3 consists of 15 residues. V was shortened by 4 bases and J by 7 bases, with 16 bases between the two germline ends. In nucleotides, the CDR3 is TGTGCCAGCAGTGCAAGGGCCGCAGCAGGTGAAAAACTGTTTTTT. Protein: CASSARAAAGEKLFF.

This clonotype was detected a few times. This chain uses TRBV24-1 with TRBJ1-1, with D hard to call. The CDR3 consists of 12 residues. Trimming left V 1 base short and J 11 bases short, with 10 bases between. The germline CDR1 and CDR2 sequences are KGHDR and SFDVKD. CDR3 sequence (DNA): TGTGCCACCAGTGATTTAACTGGGTTGGCTTTCTTT. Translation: CATSDLTGLAFF.